The rows below give T cell receptor beta chains drawn from one sample of a study of blood T cell repertoires in COVID-19. Measured with immunoSEQ multiplex PCR; TCRdb has only the in-frame clones, and not every one. The data hold about 120,000 clones, with around 74% observed a single time. Sequencing input: peripheral blood. Receptor source: a woman between 55 and 75 years old with acute or convalescent COVID-19. Both conserved end residues are part of each CDR3. The D gene is left open where the match is weak. Rows give clone size only sometimes, using once, few, many, or a class for an expanded clone.

14	TRBV27	.	.	TRBJ1-5	CASGGDVGNQPQHF	TGTGCCAGCGGAGGAGATGTTGGCAATCAGCCCCAGCATTTT
14	TRBV19	.	TRBD1	TRBJ1-5	CASSMQGDNQPQHF	TGTGCCAGTAGTATGCAGGGGGACAATCAGCCCCAGCATTTT
16	TRBV6-1	.	TRBD2	TRBJ2-5	CASSERTAGGLETQYF	TGTGCCAGCAGTGAACGGACGGCGGGGGGGTTGGAGACCCAGTACTTC
18	TRBV10-3	.	TRBD2	TRBJ2-7	CAISELGTSGGSSYEQYF	TGTGCCATCAGTGAACTTGGGACTAGCGGGGGCAGCTCCTACGAGCAGTACTTC
13	TRBV19	.	.	TRBJ1-5	CASSISRYQPQHF	TGTGCCAGTAGTATTTCCAGATATCAGCCCCAGCATTTT
15	TRBV19	.	.	TRBJ2-4	CASRIGGAKKNIQYF	TGTGCCAGTAGAATCGGGGGAGCCAAAAAAAACATTCAGTACTTC
15	TRBV11-3	.	.	TRBJ1-1	CASSATGSGGAEAFF	TGTGCCAGCAGCGCAACAGGGAGTGGAGGTGCTGAAGCTTTCTTT
13	TRBV29-1	.	.	TRBJ2-1	CSVMGASYNEQFF	TGCAGCGTTATGGGGGCCTCCTACAATGAGCAGTTCTTC
13	TRBV11-2	.	.	TRBJ1-2	CASSLGQNYGYTF	TGTGCCAGCAGCTTAGGTCAGAACTATGGCTACACCTTC
11	TRBV7-8	.	.	TRBJ2-7	CASSPAYEQYF	TGTGCCAGCAGCCCCGCCTACGAGCAGTACTTC
15	TRBV19	.	.	TRBJ1-5	CASIYGSGSNQPQHF	TGTGCCAGTATATACGGATCAGGTAGCAATCAGCCCCAGCATTTT
16	TRBV7-2	few	TRBD1	TRBJ1-3	CASSLAPQGAGNTIYF	TGTGCCAGCAGCTTAGCACCCCAGGGGGCTGGAAACACCATATATTTT
13	TRBV4-2	.	.	TRBJ1-1	CASSQEGPIEAFF	TGTGCCAGCAGCCAGGAGGGACCGATTGAAGCTTTCTTT
16	TRBV9	once	TRBD1	TRBJ2-2	CASSDGQGIRWGELFF	TGTGCCAGCAGCGACGGACAGGGGATCAGGTGGGGGGAGCTGTTTTTT
16	TRBV11-2	.	.	TRBJ2-7	CASSKVGLESSYEQYF	TGTGCCAGCAGCAAAGTAGGACTGGAGAGCTCCTACGAGCAGTACTTC
13	TRBV25-1	few	.	TRBJ2-7	CASSTDTGREQYF	TGTGCCAGCAGTACCGACACAGGGCGCGAGCAGTACTTC
13	TRBV9	.	.	TRBJ1-6	CASSANTNSPLHF	TGTGCCAGCAGCGCCAACACCAATTCACCCCTCCACTTT
15	TRBV6-4	.	.	TRBJ1-5	CASSAEGGSNQPQHF	TGTGCCAGCTCGGCAGAGGGTGGGAGCAATCAGCCCCAGCATTTT
16	TRBV2	.	TRBD1	TRBJ1-5	CASSSQGAQSGQPQHF	TGTGCCAGCAGTTCACAGGGGGCCCAAAGTGGTCAGCCCCAGCATTTT
14	TRBV6-5	.	TRBD1	TRBJ1-1	CASATGGPNTEAFF	TGTGCCAGCGCCACAGGGGGCCCGAACACTGAAGCTTTCTTT
12	TRBV2	.	.	TRBJ2-2	CASRQDTGELFF	TGTGCCAGTAGACAGGACACCGGGGAGCTGTTTTTT
15	TRBV5-4	.	TRBD1	TRBJ2-3	CASSSKGARTDTQYF	TGTGCCAGCAGTTCTAAGGGGGCGCGGACAGATACGCAGTATTTT
15	TRBV6-5	few	.	TRBJ2-1	CASSLQGGLRNEQFF	TGTGCCAGCAGTCTACAGGGTGGGTTACGGAATGAGCAGTTCTTC
14	TRBV25-1	many	.	TRBJ1-4	CASSEEGLGEKLFF	TGTGCCAGCAGTGAAGAGGGCCTGGGGGAAAAACTGTTTTTT
14	TRBV20-1	.	.	TRBJ1-2	CSASKTGGNYGYTF	TGCAGTGCTAGTAAGACAGGAGGCAACTATGGCTACACCTTC
17	TRBV11-2	.	.	TRBJ1-2	CASSSRSQEGENYGYTF	TGTGCCAGCAGCTCCCGAAGCCAGGAAGGGGAAAACTATGGCTACACCTTC
15	TRBV30	.	TRBD1	TRBJ2-2	CAWSVVQGAGGELFF	TGTGCCTGGAGTGTAGTTCAGGGGGCAGGAGGGGAGCTGTTTTTT
13	TRBV2	.	TRBD1	TRBJ1-6	CASSVTGGMTLHF	TGTGCCAGCAGTGTCACAGGGGGTATGACCCTCCACTTT
12	TRBV18	few	.	TRBJ1-6	CASSPTSGPLHF	TGTGCCAGCTCACCGACGTCCGGGCCCCTCCACTTT
13	TRBV24-1	.	TRBD1	TRBJ1-2	CATSEQGALGYTF	TGTGCCACCAGTGAACAGGGGGCGTTGGGCTACACCTTC
18	TRBV4-2	few	.	TRBJ1-5	CASSLGPEQGVSNQPQHF	TGTGCCAGCAGCCTAGGACCAGAACAGGGAGTTAGCAATCAGCCCCAGCATTTT
13	TRBV30	.	TRBD1	TRBJ1-1	CAWSVTQGGEAFF	TGTGCCTGGAGTGTAACCCAGGGGGGCGAAGCTTTCTTT
14	TRBV7-2	.	.	TRBJ1-1	CASNFGGFWAEAFF	TGTGCCAGCAACTTTGGAGGCTTTTGGGCTGAAGCTTTCTTT
16	TRBV4-3	.	TRBD2	TRBJ2-2	CASSPVAGGVGRELFF	TGCGCCAGCAGCCCTGTAGCGGGGGGAGTCGGCCGGGAGCTGTTTTTT
14	TRBV19	.	.	TRBJ1-2	CASSIPGRWDGYTF	TGTGCCAGTAGTATCCCTGGGAGATGGGATGGCTACACCTTC
16	TRBV24-1	.	.	TRBJ1-5	CATSPRGTASNQPQHF	TGTGCCACTTCTCCCCGAGGCACGGCTAGCAATCAGCCCCAGCATTTT
13	TRBV5-5	once	.	TRBJ1-2	CASSWSGEYGYTF	TGTGCCAGCAGCTGGTCAGGGGAATATGGCTACACCTTC
12	TRBV10-3	.	.	TRBJ2-1	CAISDQGYEQFF	TGTGCCATCAGTGATCAGGGATATGAGCAGTTCTTC
16	TRBV7-2	few	TRBD2	TRBJ2-3	CASSLGSSGGQDTQYF	TGTGCCAGCAGCTTAGGTTCTAGCGGGGGCCAGGATACGCAGTATTTT
17	TRBV9	.	TRBD2	TRBJ2-2	CASSALAGGTNTGELFF	TGTGCCAGCAGCGCGTTAGCGGGGGGGACAAACACCGGGGAGCTGTTTTTT
16	TRBV4-1	many	.	TRBJ1-5	CASSQERGISNQPQHF	TGCGCCAGCAGCCAAGAAAGGGGGATTAGCAATCAGCCCCAGCATTTT
14	TRBV5-6	.	.	TRBJ1-5	CASSPRDSNQPQHF	TGTGCCAGCAGCCCAAGAGATAGCAATCAGCCCCAGCATTTT
16	TRBV5-1	few	TRBD1	TRBJ1-2	CASSPTPGQGNYGYTF	TGCGCCAGCAGCCCGACCCCGGGACAGGGGAACTATGGCTACACCTTC
14	TRBV30	.	.	TRBJ1-2	CALRRTDLNYGYTF	TGTGCCTTGCGTAGGACAGACCTTAACTATGGCTACACCTTC
14	TRBV28	.	TRBD1	TRBJ2-2	CASRTGAHTGELFF	TGTGCCAGCAGGACAGGGGCCCACACCGGGGAGCTGTTTTTT
15	TRBV5-1	.	.	TRBJ2-5	CASSLAAGMQETQYF	TGCGCCAGCAGCTTGGCAGCAGGTATGCAAGAGACCCAGTACTTC
17	TRBV3-1/TRBV3-2	.	.	TRBJ2-1	CASSQDWEEAQSHEQFF	TGTGCCAGCAGCCAAGATTGGGAGGAGGCCCAGTCCCATGAGCAGTTCTTC
15	TRBV19	.	.	TRBJ1-4	CASSIYGRVNEKLFF	TGTGCCAGTAGTATCTACGGCAGGGTTAACGAAAAACTGTTTTTT
15	TRBV20-1	.	TRBD1	TRBJ1-6	CSASARTGGRSPLHF	TGCAGTGCTAGTGCGAGGACAGGGGGCAGATCACCCCTCCACTTT
15	TRBV7-7	.	TRBD1	TRBJ2-2	CASSPGTANTGELFF	TGTGCCAGCAGCCCCGGGACAGCGAACACCGGGGAGCTGTTTTTT
15	TRBV5-1	.	TRBD1	TRBJ1-6	CASRPPGTAHSPLHF	TGCGCCAGCAGGCCTCCCGGGACAGCACATTCACCCCTCCACTTT
16	TRBV27	.	TRBD1	TRBJ2-7	CASSPLPGTATYEQYF	TGTGCCAGCAGTCCCCTACCCGGGACAGCTACCTACGAGCAGTACTTC
16	TRBV28	.	.	TRBJ1-5	CASSRRLGASNQPQHF	TGTGCCAGCAGCCGCCGATTAGGGGCTAGCAATCAGCCCCAGCATTTT
13	TRBV7-3	.	TRBD1	TRBJ1-2	CASSFPGGYGYTF	TGTGCCAGCAGCTTTCCAGGGGGTTATGGCTACACCTTC
13	TRBV7-9	.	.	TRBJ1-6	CASSQGGDSPLHF	TGTGCCAGCAGCCAGGGAGGTGATTCACCCCTCCACTTT
13	TRBV3-1/TRBV3-2	.	.	TRBJ2-1	CASSADSYNEQFF	TGTGCCAGCAGCGCGGATTCCTACAATGAGCAGTTCTTC
16	TRBV19	.	.	TRBJ1-6	CASSILPRRGNSPLHF	TGTGCCAGTAGTATACTTCCCCGCAGGGGCAATTCACCCCTCCACTTT
14	TRBV29-1	few	TRBD2	TRBJ2-5	CSASSGVYQETQYF	TGCAGCGCCTCTAGCGGGGTATACCAAGAGACCCAGTACTTC
19	TRBV23-1	.	TRBD2	TRBJ2-3	CASSRIGIVAGGSADTQYF	TGCGCCAGCAGTCGAATCGGTATAGTAGCGGGGGGATCCGCAGATACGCAGTATTTT